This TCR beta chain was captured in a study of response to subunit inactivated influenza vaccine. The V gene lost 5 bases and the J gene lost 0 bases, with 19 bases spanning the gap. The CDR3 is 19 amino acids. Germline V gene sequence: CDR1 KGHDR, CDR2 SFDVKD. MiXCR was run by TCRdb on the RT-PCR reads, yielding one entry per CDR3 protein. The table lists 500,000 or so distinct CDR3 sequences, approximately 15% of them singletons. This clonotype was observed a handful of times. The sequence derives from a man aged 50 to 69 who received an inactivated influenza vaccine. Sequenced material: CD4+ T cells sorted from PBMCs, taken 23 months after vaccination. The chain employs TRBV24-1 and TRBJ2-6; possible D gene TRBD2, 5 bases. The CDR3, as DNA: TGTGCCACCAGTGCGTCCGGGGTCACCGCTAGCTCTGGGGCCAACGTCCTGACTTTC. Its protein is CATSASGVTASSGANVLTF.